This T cell receptor beta chain was observed in a study of T cells after yellow fever vaccination (dated by TCRdb to about 2019). At the level of the whole study: The SMART-Seq v4 Ultra Low Input RNA kit was used to prepare libraries from fractions with low cell numbers. Blood was collected at multiple timepoints before and after primary and secondary immunization, and bulk PBMC replicates and cell subsets were isolated. To follow T-cell clones before and after both primary and booster YFV17D yellow fever vaccination, bulk TCR alpha and beta repertoires underwent longitudinal sequencing. Two healthy male donors made up the cohort, one aged 18 to 29 years and the other aged 30 to 40 years. Results the study describes overall, beyond this receptor: A small fraction of clonotypes showed up in both the CD4 and CD8 compartments, probably as a result of convergent recombination. Computational filtering was needed because FACS-sorted repertoires could contain abundant contaminating clonotypes from the bulk population. The secondary T-cell response was weaker than the primary response but faster, peaking on day 5 instead of day 15. Most clones expanded after primary vaccination (around 97% of CD4 and roughly 90% of CD8) were re-detected after the booster, suggesting that broad memory maintenance occurred. Only a couple of donors were included in the study, so the extent to which the findings can be generalized is limited.

The run used an Illumina NovaSeq 6000. Synthesis of TCR cDNA relied on 5'RACE template switching, a step that introduced a universal primer site along with unique molecular identifiers. cDNA synthesis was primed from both the TCR alpha and TCR beta constant segments. Library amplification used two PCR steps, and the second PCR step added sample barcodes and sequencing adapters. Sequencing of libraries was performed on Illumina HiSeq 2500 (2x100 bp) or NovaSeq (2x150 bp). In the authors' own workflow: MIGEC was used to demultiplex reads and collapse the reads into UMI consensus sequences, and MiXCR was used for V(D)J alignment. Vaccine-responding clonotypes were identified with edgeR using replicate PBMC samples, with FDR below 0.01 and a log2 fold change above 5 up to day 15 being required. Bulk clonotypes were assigned CD4 or CD8 identity according to which sequenced CD4 or CD8 repertoire held them at higher abundance. In TCRdb, the public reads were trimmed at Q25 with fastp and aligned with MiXCR, with productive beta chains retained. Every distinct CDR3 protein forms one entry, paired with its most common genes and DNA. Clone size and V and J calls follow TCRdb, not the original study. For this sample there are a few hundred thousand distinct CDR3 sequences; approximately 3% appear just once. Around 3% of the sample lies in the top ten.

V loses 6 bases, J loses 0 bases, and the germline ends lie 18 bases apart. The germline V gene specifies MDHEN as CDR1 and SYDVKM as CDR2. From the cysteine up to the valine, the CDR3 has a length of 16 residues. Only the CDR3 region is kept as DNA, spanning 48 bases read in frame from base 1. The treatment or condition label of this sample denotes: live attenuated yellow fever vaccine strain. A standard Ficoll-Paque protocol was used to isolate PBMCs from peripheral blood. CD4 and CD8 T-cell fractions were isolated with Dynabeads CD4 and CD8 positive selection kits. TriZol was used to extract RNA from bulk PBMCs, from CD4 and CD8 fractions, and from dextramer-positive and dextramer-negative fractions. A few counts support this clonotype. The antigen it binds to is not known. The record has no base qualities; no much larger clone is one base away.

The input for sequencing was CD4+ T cells sorted from PBMCs, taken 10 days after the yellow fever booster vaccination. The V and J segments used are TRBV28 and TRBJ2-7, with TRBD2 tentatively as D gene (6 bases match). The TCR was taken from a man aged 18 to 30 who received the YFV17D yellow fever vaccine. DNA sequence: TGTGCCAGCAGAGGGGTCGGAGGGGAGAGCTCCTACGAGCAGTACGTC. The encoded protein is CASRGVGGESSYEQYV.